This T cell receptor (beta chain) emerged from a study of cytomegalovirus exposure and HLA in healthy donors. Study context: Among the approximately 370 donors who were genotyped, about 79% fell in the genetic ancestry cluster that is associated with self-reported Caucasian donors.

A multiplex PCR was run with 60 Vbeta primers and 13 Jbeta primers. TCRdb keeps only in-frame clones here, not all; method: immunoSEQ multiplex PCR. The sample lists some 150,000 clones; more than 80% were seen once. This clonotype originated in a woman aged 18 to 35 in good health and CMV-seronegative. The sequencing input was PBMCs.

Here the CDR3 DNA reads TGTGCCAGCAGGCCCTTGGGACTAGCCCTGGGGAATGAGCAGTTCTTC. Its protein product is CASRPLGLALGNEQFF. V gene TRBV27 combines with J gene TRBJ2-1; 9 bases are a match to TRBD2. V gave up 6 bases and J gave up 7 bases; unmatched junction bases: 13. CDR1 is MNHEY and CDR2 is SMNVEV in the germline V gene (reference sequence). The CDR3 runs 16 residues.